Listed below are T cell receptor beta chains from one sample, sequenced in a study of glioma-infiltrating T cells. A single record per CDR3 protein comes from TCRdb applying MiXCR to the multiplex PCR reads. The sample lists around 190,000 distinct CDR3 sequences; around 40% were seen once. Sequencing used glioma tissue, nonneoplastic brain tissue, or PBMCs (not recorded which). These receptors originate from a human donor with low-grade glioma or glioblastoma, undergoing nonglioma brain surgery, or in good health (not recorded which). The CDR3 runs from the conserved cysteine through the conserved F or W. A D gene is named only where the DNA matches it firmly. Only some rows state a clone size, as once, few, many or a class for expanded clones.

j_call: TRBJ2-7; clone_size: .; d_call: .; v_call: TRBV5-1; cdr3_length: 17; cdr3_aa: CASSPNPVAGGSNEKYF; cdr3_nt: .
j_call: TRBJ2-7; clone_size: many; d_call: .; v_call: TRBV20-1; cdr3_length: 15; cdr3_aa: CSARDLRSGLYEQYF; cdr3_nt: TGCAGTGCTAGAGATTTGCGCAGCGGACTATACGAGCAGTACTTC
j_call: TRBJ2-3; clone_size: .; d_call: .; v_call: TRBV20-1; cdr3_length: 14; cdr3_aa: CSAETGAITDTQYF; cdr3_nt: TGCAGTGCCGAGACAGGCGCTATCACAGATACTCAGTATTTT
j_call: TRBJ1-2; clone_size: many; d_call: .; v_call: TRBV27; cdr3_length: 13; cdr3_aa: CASSLSSTDGYTF; cdr3_nt: TGTGCCAGCAGTTTATCGTCGACGGATGGCTACACCTTC
j_call: TRBJ2-7; clone_size: .; d_call: .; v_call: TRBV12-3/TRBV12-4; cdr3_length: 14; cdr3_aa: CASSLRLNYNEQYF; cdr3_nt: TGTGCCAGCAGTTTACGTCTAAACTACAACGAGCAGTACTTC
j_call: TRBJ2-1; clone_size: many; d_call: TRBD2; v_call: TRBV6-1; cdr3_length: 15; cdr3_aa: CASTRTSGGYNEQFF; cdr3_nt: TGTGCCAGCACCAGGACTAGCGGGGGCTACAATGAGCAGTTCTTC
j_call: TRBJ1-2; clone_size: many; d_call: .; v_call: TRBV28; cdr3_length: 11; cdr3_aa: CASVGNYGYTF; cdr3_nt: TGTGCCAGCGTCGGTAACTATGGCTACACCTTC
j_call: TRBJ2-1; clone_size: many; d_call: TRBD1; v_call: TRBV20-1; cdr3_length: 16; cdr3_aa: CSANTLYRGLGSEQFF; cdr3_nt: TGCAGTGCTAATACCCTCTACAGGGGCCTCGGAAGTGAGCAGTTCTTC
j_call: TRBJ2-7; clone_size: .; d_call: .; v_call: TRBV18; cdr3_length: 16; cdr3_aa: CASSPSLLGTSLEVYF; cdr3_nt: TGTGCCAGCTCACCATCACTCCTCGGGACATCACTAGAGGTGTACTTC
j_call: TRBJ2-3; clone_size: once; d_call: .; v_call: TRBV24-1; cdr3_length: 20; cdr3_aa: CATSDEFRAGPTDLTDTQYF; cdr3_nt: TGTGCCACCAGTGATGAGTTCAGAGCGGGTCCCACCGATCTCACAGATACGCAGTATTTT
j_call: TRBJ2-1; clone_size: .; d_call: .; v_call: TRBV6-5; cdr3_length: 15; cdr3_aa: CASSYTPGNYNQQFF; cdr3_nt: TGTGCCAGCAGTTACACGCCGGGAAACTACAATCAGCAGTTCTTC
j_call: TRBJ2-7; clone_size: .; d_call: TRBD2; v_call: TRBV30; cdr3_length: 17; cdr3_aa: CAWSTLAGGSTSYEQYF; cdr3_nt: TGTGCCTGGTCGACACTAGCGGGAGGGAGTACCTCCTACGAGCAGTACTTC
j_call: TRBJ2-1; clone_size: .; d_call: .; v_call: TRBV19; cdr3_length: 14; cdr3_aa: CASINRWSYNEQFF; cdr3_nt: TGTGCCAGTATCAATAGGTGGTCCTACAATGAGCAGTTCTTC
j_call: TRBJ2-3; clone_size: .; d_call: .; v_call: TRBV29-1; cdr3_length: 12; cdr3_aa: CSAALVRDTQYF; cdr3_nt: TGCAGCGCCGCCCTCGTCCGGGATACGCAGTATTTT
j_call: TRBJ2-3; clone_size: few; d_call: TRBD2; v_call: TRBV29-1; cdr3_length: 13; cdr3_aa: CSVASGRVDTQYF; cdr3_nt: TGCAGCGTTGCGAGCGGGAGGGTAGATACGCAGTATTTT
j_call: TRBJ1-2; clone_size: .; d_call: .; v_call: TRBV2; cdr3_length: 18; cdr3_aa: CASSEALRGGARNYGYTF; cdr3_nt: TGTGCCAGCAGTGAAGCGTTGCGTGGGGGGGCGCGGAACTATGGCTACACCTTC
j_call: TRBJ2-7; clone_size: many; d_call: .; v_call: TRBV20-1; cdr3_length: 12; cdr3_aa: CSATTGINEQYF; cdr3_nt: TGCAGTGCGACGACGGGGATTAACGAGCAGTACTTC
j_call: TRBJ1-4; clone_size: many; d_call: TRBD1; v_call: TRBV28; cdr3_length: 18; cdr3_aa: CASRGLTQGGKGIEKLFF; cdr3_nt: TGTGCCAGCCGGGGGCTCACCCAGGGGGGCAAGGGTATTGAAAAACTGTTTTTT
j_call: TRBJ2-7; clone_size: few; d_call: .; v_call: TRBV2; cdr3_length: 13; cdr3_aa: CATSGTFSYEQYF; cdr3_nt: TGTGCCACCAGCGGAACATTTTCCTACGAGCAGTACTTC
j_call: TRBJ2-7; clone_size: many; d_call: .; v_call: TRBV7-9; cdr3_length: 11; cdr3_aa: CASSSSGEQYF; cdr3_nt: TGTGCCAGCAGCTCCTCAGGCGAGCAGTACTTC
j_call: TRBJ2-7; clone_size: many; d_call: .; v_call: TRBV28; cdr3_length: 11; cdr3_aa: CASRKQGNWYF; cdr3_nt: TGTGCCAGCAGAAAGCAAGGAAATTGGTACTTC
j_call: TRBJ1-5; clone_size: many; d_call: .; v_call: TRBV15; cdr3_length: 16; cdr3_aa: CATSRDGSLSNQPQHF; cdr3_nt: TGTGCCACCAGCAGAGATGGCAGTCTTAGCAATCAGCCCCAGCATTTT
j_call: TRBJ2-5; clone_size: many; d_call: TRBD2; v_call: TRBV28; cdr3_length: 13; cdr3_aa: CASSFGGQETQYF; cdr3_nt: TGTGCCAGCAGTTTCGGGGGGCAAGAGACCCAGTACTTC
j_call: TRBJ1-1; clone_size: many; d_call: TRBD1; v_call: TRBV20-1; cdr3_length: 16; cdr3_aa: CSARPGDRGRSTEAFF; cdr3_nt: TGCAGTGCTAGACCGGGGGACAGGGGACGGAGCACTGAAGCTTTCTTT
j_call: TRBJ1-2; clone_size: many; d_call: .; v_call: TRBV11-2; cdr3_length: 15; cdr3_aa: CASSYPGSLMYGYTF; cdr3_nt: TGTGCCAGCAGCTATCCAGGGAGTTTAATGTATGGCTACACCTTC
j_call: TRBJ2-7; clone_size: many; d_call: TRBD2; v_call: TRBV20-1; cdr3_length: 19; cdr3_aa: CSARGPNKFGTSGIYEQYF; cdr3_nt: TGCAGTGCTAGAGGTCCAAACAAATTCGGGACTAGCGGGATTTACGAGCAGTACTTC
j_call: TRBJ2-3; clone_size: .; d_call: .; v_call: TRBV4-2; cdr3_length: 13; cdr3_aa: CASSQDHGATQYF; cdr3_nt: TGTGCCAGCAGCCAAGACCATGGGGCGACGCAGTATTTT
j_call: TRBJ2-5; clone_size: many; d_call: .; v_call: TRBV29-1; cdr3_length: 13; cdr3_aa: CSVGLADQETQYF; cdr3_nt: TGCAGCGTTGGGCTGGCGGACCAAGAGACCCAGTACTTC
j_call: TRBJ2-1; clone_size: few; d_call: .; v_call: TRBV5-1; cdr3_length: 15; cdr3_aa: CASSSSFGLNNEQFF; cdr3_nt: TGCGCCAGCAGCTCTAGCTTTGGCCTTAACAATGAGCAGTTCTTC
j_call: TRBJ2-1; clone_size: .; d_call: .; v_call: TRBV20-1; cdr3_length: 13; cdr3_aa: CSAQLTLANEQFF; cdr3_nt: TGCAGTGCTCAGCTCACTCTAGCGAATGAGCAGTTCTTC
j_call: TRBJ2-7; clone_size: many; d_call: TRBD2; v_call: TRBV4-2; cdr3_length: 13; cdr3_aa: CASSSGIGYEQYF; cdr3_nt: TGTGCCAGCTCTAGCGGGATTGGCTACGAGCAGTACTTC
j_call: TRBJ2-5; clone_size: .; d_call: .; v_call: TRBV19; cdr3_length: 13; cdr3_aa: CASRQFSGETQYF; cdr3_nt: TGTGCCAGTAGACAGTTTTCGGGGGAGACCCAGTACTTC
j_call: TRBJ2-7; clone_size: .; d_call: .; v_call: TRBV19; cdr3_length: 15; cdr3_aa: CATSPQRDGPYEQYF; cdr3_nt: TGTGCCACTAGTCCGCAACGGGACGGACCGTACGAGCAGTACTTC
j_call: TRBJ2-1; clone_size: many; d_call: .; v_call: TRBV15; cdr3_length: 14; cdr3_aa: CATRGGVWGNEQFF; cdr3_nt: TGTGCCACCAGGGGGGGAGTATGGGGGAATGAGCAGTTCTTC
j_call: TRBJ2-5; clone_size: few; d_call: TRBD2; v_call: TRBV7-9; cdr3_length: 17; cdr3_aa: CASSLRVGGSSEETQYF; cdr3_nt: TGTGCCAGCAGCTTACGGGTAGGCGGGAGTTCGGAAGAGACCCAGTACTTC
j_call: TRBJ2-5; clone_size: .; d_call: .; v_call: TRBV3-1; cdr3_length: 12; cdr3_aa: CASSTISGTQYF; cdr3_nt: TGTGCCAGCAGCACGATATCGGGGACCCAGTACTTC
j_call: TRBJ2-3; clone_size: .; d_call: TRBD2; v_call: TRBV10-3; cdr3_length: 15; cdr3_aa: CAIRISGSGEDTQYF; cdr3_nt: TGTGCCATCAGAATTAGCGGGAGTGGTGAAGATACGCAGTATTTT
j_call: TRBJ1-2; clone_size: .; d_call: .; v_call: TRBV5-6; cdr3_length: 16; cdr3_aa: CASSRGRDVANYGYTF; cdr3_nt: TGTGCCAGCAGCCGTGGAAGGGACGTAGCTAACTATGGCTACACCTTC
j_call: TRBJ2-7; clone_size: .; d_call: TRBD2; v_call: TRBV2; cdr3_length: 15; cdr3_aa: CASSDRASGVYEQYF; cdr3_nt: TGTGCCAGCAGTGATCGGGCTAGCGGGGTTTACGAGCAGTACTTC
j_call: TRBJ2-1; clone_size: .; d_call: .; v_call: TRBV5-1; cdr3_length: 16; cdr3_aa: CASSFDYSGNNNEKFF; cdr3_nt: TGCGCCAGCAGCTTCGACTATAGCGGCAACAACAATGAGAAGTTCTTC
j_call: TRBJ2-7; clone_size: .; d_call: .; v_call: TRBV5-4; cdr3_length: 15; cdr3_aa: CASSPAPTNLYEQYF; cdr3_nt: TGTGCCAGCAGCCCGGCGCCAACCAACCTCTACGAGCAGTACTTC